What follows are 29 T cell receptor beta chains derived from one specimen sequenced in a study of cytomegalovirus exposure and HLA in healthy donors. The PCR used 60 Vbeta and 13 Jbeta primers. Libraries were prepared by immunoSEQ multiplex PCR; TCRdb keeps only in-frame clonotypes and omits some of them. The sample lists roughly 150,000 clones; approximately 84% were seen once. The sample consisted of PBMCs. All receptors derive from a man aged 45-60 years in good health and CMV-seropositive.

This chain uses TRBV2 with TRBJ2-6, with D tentatively TRBD1 (6 bases). V was clipped by 7 bases and J by 0 bases, with 16 bases between them. The CDR3 contains 17 residues. CDR1 is SNHLY and CDR2 is FYNNEI in the germline V gene. CDR3 loop: CASIRGQILSGANVLTF. CDR3 nucleotides: TGTGCCAGCATCCGAGGACAGATCCTCTCTGGGGCCAACGTCCTGACTTTC.

This clone was counted a few times. The V gene is TRBV7-2, the J gene TRBJ2-7; TRBD2 agrees at 7 bases. This CDR3 has 13 residues. Trimming took 2 bases from V and 3 from J; bases not matched to a gene: 1. Germline V gene lookup returns CDR1 SGHTA and CDR2 FQGNSA. The CDR3: CASSLSGVYEQYF. CDR3 bases: TGTGCCAGCAGCTTAAGCGGGGTCTACGAGCAGTACTTC.

The chain's CDR3 is CASSFSGTSGRWADTQYF. The DNA of the CDR3 is TGTGCCAGCAGCTTCTCCGGGACTAGCGGGAGGTGGGCAGATACGCAGTATTTT. J is TRBJ2-3 and V is TRBV11-2; 15 bases agree with TRBD2. The V segment lost 3 bases and the J segment 4 bases; nucleotides outside the gene matches: 8. Germline CDR1 and CDR2: SGHAT and FQNNGV. CDR3 length: 18 amino acids. The full variable domain, its missing parts supplied by reference TRBV11-2 and TRBJ2-3, is EAGVAQSPRYKIIEKRQSVAFWCNPISGHATLYWYQQILGQGPKLLIQFQNNGVVDDSQLPKDRFSAERLKGVDSTLKIQPAKLEDSAVYLCASSFSGTSGRWADTQYFGPGTRLTVL.

The genes are TRBV28 and TRBJ1-2, with D perhaps matching TRBD1 (5 bases). V was trimmed by 2 bases and J by 2 bases, leaving 12 bases between them. This CDR3 has 15 residues. Germline V gene data show CDR1 as MDHEN and CDR2 as SYDVKM. CDR3 sequence reads: CASSLTPTGNYGYTF. For the CDR3, the DNA is TGTGCCAGCAGTTTAACCCCCACAGGAAACTATGGCTACACCTTC.

The rearrangement uses TRBV6-6 and TRBJ1-2; no definite D call. Looked up from germline, CDR1 is MNHNY and CDR2 is SVGAGI (reference sequence). The V end was cut by 2 bases, the J end by 6 bases, with 13 bases between. The CDR3 runs 14 residues. The DNA for the CDR3 is TGTGCCAGCAGTTACGACGGCAGGCTCGATGGCTACACCTTC. Its translation: CASSYDGRLDGYTF.

Worth noting for this clone: One junction end does not reproduce the germline sequence, and a read error may be involved. Other DNA sequences from this sample encode an identical CDR3 as well. The chain has TRBV28 and TRBJ1-1; perhaps TRBD1 as D (6 bases). CDR1 is MDHEN, CDR2 SYDVKM, per germline. The CDR3 runs 13 residues. The CDR3 DNA reads as TGTGCCAGCCTCAGGGGCTTGAACACTGAAGCCTTCTTT. It is translated as CASLRGLNTEAFF.

This chain connects TRBV6-1 to TRBJ1-2; possibly TRBD1 for D (6 bases). The CDR3 contains 13 residues. V was cut by 3 bases and J by 4 bases, with 9 bases left in between. Germline assignment: CDR1 MNHNS and CDR2 SASEGT. The CDR3 region is CASSETGLYGYTF. The CDR3 DNA is TGTGCCAGCAGTGAGACAGGTCTCTATGGCTACACCTTC.

The chain has TRBV5-4 and TRBJ2-5, with a tentative D call TRBD2 (6 bases). The CDR3 is made up of 15 amino acids. The ends were cut back, 5 bases at V and 7 bases at J, with 21 bases in the middle. CDR1 and CDR2 (germline): SGHNT, YYREEE (reference sequence). DNA for the CDR3: TGTGCCAGCAGGGGGGACGGAGGGTCGGCGGCGACCCAGTACTTC. This gives the protein CASRGDGGSAATQYF.

V gene TRBV5-1 combines with J gene TRBJ2-6; TRBD1 is a possible D gene (5 bases). V was cut by 7 bases and J by 0 bases, with 17 bases left in between. This CDR3 has 17 amino acids. Germline V lookup: CDR1 SGHRS, CDR2 YFSETQ. DNA for the CDR3: TGCGCCAGCTCAGCTTACCGTCAGGGCTCTGGGGCCAACGTCCTGACTTTC. Protein sequence: CASSAYRQGSGANVLTF.

The chain is built from TRBV7-9 and TRBJ1-6; 7 nucleotides agree with TRBD1. Germline trimming cut 4 bases from V and 10 bases from J; bases unmatched to any gene: 4. Germline CDR1 SEHNR, CDR2 FQNEAQ (reference sequence). The CDR3 covers 13 residues. CDR3 region: CASSWTGESPLHF. The CDR3, as DNA: TGTGCCAGCAGCTGGACAGGAGAGTCACCCCTCCACTTT. Full variable domain (rest looked up from reference TRBV7-9 and TRBJ1-6): DTGVSQNPRHKITKRGQNVTFRCDPISEHNRLYWYRQTLGQGPEFLTYFQNEAQLEKSRLLSDRFSAERPKGSFSTLEIQRTEQGDSAMYLCASSWTGESPLHFGNGTRLTVT.

This clone was picked up a small number of times. The rearrangement uses TRBV28 and TRBJ1-5; D is ambiguous. V lost 6 bases, J lost 5 bases, and 11 bases lay in between. There are 13 residues in the CDR3. The V gene's germline CDR1 is MDHEN and CDR2 SYDVKM. DNA of the CDR3: TGTGCCAGCAGGTCAACGGGTTATCAGCCCCAGCATTTT. Translating it yields CASRSTGYQPQHF.

The chain combines TRBV7-3 with TRBJ1-3, with D possibly TRBD1 on 5 matching bases. V shed 3 bases and J shed 0 bases, with 9 bases lying between them. Germline CDR1 SGHTA, CDR2 FQGTGA. This CDR3 region has 15 residues. The CDR3: CASSLSRASGNTIYF. The CDR3 coding sequence is TGTGCCAGCAGCTTGAGCAGGGCCTCTGGAAACACCATATATTTT.

The gene calls are TRBV28 and TRBJ2-5; D is unclear. In germline, CDR1 is MDHEN, CDR2 SYDVKM. V was pared by 4 bases and J by 5 bases, with 8 bases between. CDR3 length: 12 residues. The CDR3: CASSSVGETQYF. Here the CDR3 DNA reads TGTGCCAGCAGTTCGGTCGGGGAGACCCAGTACTTC.

A single count supports this clone. This chain links TRBV29-1 with TRBJ1-5; the D is unclear. V lost 4 bases and J 3 bases, leaving 10 bases between the germline ends. The V gene's germline CDR1 is SQVTM and CDR2 ANQGSEA. This CDR3 is 13 amino acids long. The CDR3, as DNA: TGCAGCGTTGTGGTTCAGTACAATCAGCCCCAGCATTTT. It encodes CSVVVQYNQPQHF. The variable domain in full, completed from reference TRBV29-1 and TRBJ1-5, reads SAVISQKPSRDICQRGTSLTIQCQVDSQVTMMFWYRQQPGQSLTLIATANQGSEATYESGFVIDKFPISRPNLTFSTLTVSNMSPEDSSIYLCSVVVQYNQPQHFGDGTRLSIL.

V gene TRBV6-5 combines with J gene TRBJ1-2; unclear D gene. V was pared by 6 bases and J by 4 bases, with 15 bases between. Germline V CDR1 and CDR2: MNHEY, SVGAGI. The CDR3 totals 14 residues. This CDR3 is CASRVDIRGYGYTF. As DNA, the CDR3 is TGTGCCAGCAGAGTCGACATTCGGGGCTATGGCTACACCTTC.

This rearrangement joins TRBV5-5 to TRBJ1-2; D perhaps matches TRBD1 (6 bases). The germline V and J ends were trimmed by 4 bases and 3 bases, with 10 bases remaining between them. This CDR3 is built from 13 residues. Germline CDR1 SGHKS, CDR2 YYEKEE (reference sequence). This CDR3 is CASSTDSYYGYTF. CDR3 DNA: TGTGCCAGCAGCACGGACAGCTACTATGGCTACACCTTC.

The chain has TRBV7-2 and TRBJ1-4; no reliable D call. Germline V lookup: CDR1 SGHTA, CDR2 FQGNSA. Trimming removed 5 bases at V and 3 bases at J, with 7 bases between. The CDR3 runs to 13 residues. The CDR3 coding sequence is TGTGCCAGCAGCGGAGGTCCTAATGAAAAACTGTTTTTT. Amino acid sequence: CASSGGPNEKLFF.

The chain is built from TRBV5-1 and TRBJ2-7, with 13 bases matching TRBD2. From germline, CDR1 is SGHRS and CDR2 YFSETQ. With 3 bases clipped from V and 2 bases from J, the junction kept 2 bases outside the gene matches. This CDR3 spans 15 amino acids. CDR3: CASSYGTSGTYEQYF. The CDR3 DNA reads TGCGCCAGCAGCTACGGGACTAGCGGGACCTACGAGCAGTACTTC. Full variable domain (missing parts from reference TRBV5-1 and TRBJ2-7): KAGVTQTPRYLIKTRGQQVTLSCSPISGHRSVSWYQQTPGQGLQFLFEYFSETQRNKGNFPGRFSGRQFSNSRSEMNVSTLELGDSALYLCASSYGTSGTYEQYFGPGTRLTVT.

This clone showed up just once. The J gene is TRBJ1-2, the V gene TRBV5-1; TRBD1 matches at 7 bases. Trimming removed 0 bases from V and 3 bases from J; junction bases left unmatched: 2. CDR1 and CDR2 (germline): SGHRS, YFSETQ. This CDR3 comprises 14 residues. CDR3 sequence (DNA): TGCGCCAGCAGCTTGGAGACAGGGCACTATGGCTACACCTTC. As protein: CASSLETGHYGYTF.

This sequence joins TRBV30 and TRBJ1-2; 7 positions match TRBD1. The CDR3 is 13 residues long. Germline CDR1 reads GTSNPN; CDR2 reads SVGIG (reference sequence). Unmatched junction bases numbered 5, after V lost 7 bases and J lost 0 bases. The CDR3 reads CASGDRSNYGYTF. CDR3 coding DNA: TGTGCCTCAGGGGACAGATCTAACTATGGCTACACCTTC.

J is TRBJ1-1 and V is TRBV2; D remains unclear. CDR1 SNHLY and CDR2 FYNNEI come from the germline V gene. V dropped 7 bases and J dropped 0 bases, with 9 bases sitting between them. The CDR3 is 13 amino acids. The CDR3 nucleotides are TGTGCCAGCAAAGGGAGCATGAACACTGAAGCTTTCTTT. Translating gives CASKGSMNTEAFF.

The chain has TRBV7-9 and TRBJ2-1; weak D call: TRBD1 (6 bases). V lost 5 bases, J lost 5 bases, and 16 bases lay in between. This CDR3 has 15 amino acids. Germline V gene lookup returns CDR1 SEHNR and CDR2 FQNEAQ (reference sequence). CDR3: CASSPPRGWNNEQFF. The CDR3 DNA follows: TGTGCCAGCAGCCCGCCCAGGGGTTGGAACAATGAGCAGTTCTTC.

The gene calls are TRBV10-3 and TRBJ2-1, with 7 bases aligning to TRBD2. Germline V gene sequence: CDR1 ENHRY, CDR2 SYGVKD. The CDR3 spans 15 residues. The trim removed 3 bases at V and 7 bases at J, leaving 9 bases unmatched. The CDR3 DNA follows: TGTGCCATCAGTGAACGCGGCGGGAGAGGTAATGAGCAGTTCTTC. Protein: CAISERGGRGNEQFF.

The chain has TRBV5-1 and TRBJ2-7, with TRBD1 matching over 7 bases. The germline CDR1 and CDR2 sequences are SGHRS and YFSETQ. With V trimmed by 4 bases and J by 5 bases, 3 bases remained unmatched. The CDR3 length is 12 residues. This chain's CDR3 is CASSLTGNEQYF. Written as DNA, the CDR3 is TGCGCCAGCAGCCTGACAGGGAACGAGCAGTACTTC.

About this clone itself: Other DNA variants within this sample encode the same CDR3. The chain uses TRBV28 and TRBJ2-5, with TRBD2 matching 8 bases. The CDR3 sequence is 14 residues long. Trimming cost V 3 bases and J 6 bases; bases outside gene matches: 6. Germline V CDR1 and CDR2: MDHEN, SYDVKM. CDR3 region: CASSFVGLVKTQYF. In DNA form, the CDR3 reads TGTGCCAGCAGTTTTGTGGGACTAGTAAAGACCCAGTACTTC.

This clone turned up a few times. The chain joins TRBV10-2 to TRBJ1-4; D is ambiguous. Germline assignment: CDR1 WSHSY and CDR2 SAAADI. V was trimmed by 7 bases and J by 4 bases, leaving 16 bases between them. The CDR3 loop spans 15 amino acids. The CDR3 nucleotides read TGCGCCAGCAATCCTAGCGCCCCGCTTAATGAAAAACTGTTTTTT. This translates into CASNPSAPLNEKLFF.

This chain joins TRBV4-3 and TRBJ2-3, with 9 bases lining up with TRBD2. The germline gives CDR1 LGHNA, CDR2 YSLEER. The CDR3 sequence is 16 residues long. J lost 0 bases, V lost 4 bases, and 5 bases had no gene match. The CDR3 DNA is TGCGCCAGCAGCCCTGGTAGCGGGAGAAGCACAGATACGCAGTATTTT. It translates to CASSPGSGRSTDTQYF.

The chain employs TRBV7-3 and TRBJ2-7, with D perhaps matching TRBD1 (5 bases). The CDR3 contains 14 residues. Germline CDR1 is SGHTA and CDR2 is FQGTGA. Trimming left V 1 base short and J 3 bases short, with 10 bases between. The CDR3 coding sequence is TGTGCCAGCAGCTTAAACCTAGGGGACTACGAGCAGTACTTC. This encodes CASSLNLGDYEQYF.

The rearrangement uses TRBV28 and TRBJ2-1, with TRBD2 as a possible D gene (6 bases). V dropped 1 base and J dropped 4 bases, with 17 bases sitting between them. This CDR3 is 17 amino acids long. Per germline, CDR1 MDHEN and CDR2 SYDVKM. CDR3 sequence reads: CASSLFRVDGLYNEQFF. CDR3 coding DNA: TGTGCCAGCAGTTTATTTAGAGTGGACGGACTATACAATGAGCAGTTCTTC. Based on the CDR3 plus reference TRBV28 and TRBJ2-1, the full variable domain is DVKVTQSSRYLVKRTGEKVFLECVQDMDHENMFWYRQDPGLGLRLIYFSYDVKMKEKGDIPEGYSVSREKKERFSLILESASTNQTSMYLCASSLFRVDGLYNEQFFGPGTRLTVL.